A selection of T cell receptor beta chains follows, all from one sample in a study of cytotoxic CD8 clonotypes in ibrutinib-treated CLL. TCRdb's table, derived via immunoSEQ multiplex PCR, lists solely in-frame clones and lacks some. Of more than 200,000 clones in the sample, 60% to 75% were seen once. Sequencing was performed on PBMCs, taken after 24 months of ibrutinib treatment. Receptors originate from a human donor with chronic lymphocytic leukemia. CDR3s include the opening cysteine and the closing phenylalanine or tryptophan. The D gene is left open where the match is weak. The size field is filled for only some rows; it gives once, few, many or a size class.

d_gene	abundance	v_gene	j_gene	CDR3aa	CDR3nt
NA	NA	TRBV6-5	TRBJ2-7	CASSSGTANLYYEQYF	TGTGCCAGCAGTTCCGGGACGGCGAACTTATACTACGAGCAGTACTTC
NA	NA	TRBV9	TRBJ2-7	CASSPGLPYEQYF	TGTGCCAGCAGTCCGGGACTCCCCTACGAGCAGTACTTC
NA	NA	TRBV19	TRBJ1-3	CASSIGRTDPGNTIYF	TGTGCCAGTAGTATCGGGAGGACTGACCCTGGAAACACCATATATTTT
NA	NA	TRBV5-5	TRBJ1-4	CASSPAVAEKLFF	TGTGCCAGCAGCCCCGCGGTGGCCGAAAAACTGTTTTTT
NA	few	TRBV7-9	TRBJ1-5	CASSFTSDSNQPQHF	TGTGCCAGCAGCTTTACGTCAGATAGCAATCAGCCCCAGCATTTT
NA	few	TRBV21-1	TRBJ2-7	CASSLPPGQGLYEQYF	TGTGCCAGCAGCCTCCCGCCGGGACAGGGACTCTACGAGCAGTACTTC
NA	few	TRBV28	TRBJ2-7	CASRDSLYEQYF	TGTGCCAGCAGGGACAGTCTCTACGAGCAGTACTTC
TRBD1	NA	TRBV5-1	TRBJ2-7	CASSFAITGTGPYEQYF	TGCGCCAGCAGCTTCGCAATAACCGGGACAGGTCCCTACGAGCAGTACTTC
NA	NA	TRBV5-4	TRBJ2-7	CASSARTASSYEQYF	TGTGCCAGCAGCGCGCGGACAGCTAGCTCCTACGAGCAGTACTTC
NA	NA	TRBV19	TRBJ2-2	CASSIVIGNTGELFF	TGTGCCAGTAGTATAGTAATAGGAAACACCGGGGAGCTGTTTTTT
NA	few	TRBV6-5	TRBJ1-2	CASSYSTAVNYGYTF	TGTGCCAGCAGTTACTCGACAGCGGTGAACTATGGCTACACCTTC
TRBD2	few	TRBV28	TRBJ2-1	CASSITSGSYNEQFF	TGTGCCAGCAGCATAACTAGCGGGAGCTACAATGAGCAGTTCTTC
NA	NA	TRBV6-1	TRBJ1-2	CASSEDRTGGYTF	TGTGCCAGCAGTGAAGACCGAACAGGGGGCTACACCTTC
NA	NA	TRBV4-2	TRBJ1-5	CASSQDTGPQHF	TGTGCCAGCAGCCAAGACACAGGGCCCCAGCATTTT
NA	NA	TRBV10-1	TRBJ2-3	CASSPSPTDTQYF	TGCGCCAGCAGTCCCTCCCCGACAGATACGCAGTATTTT
TRBD1	NA	TRBV27	TRBJ2-7	CASSLSSGGNEQYF	TGTGCCAGCAGTTTATCTTCAGGGGGTAACGAGCAGTACTTC
NA	NA	TRBV7-9	TRBJ2-2	CAIQPSPVDTGELFF	TGTGCCATCCAACCGTCCCCAGTCGACACCGGGGAGCTGTTTTTT